A single sample gave rise to the 27 T cell receptor beta chains below, sequenced in a study of T cell clonality in common variable immunodeficiency. TCRdb's copy holds only in-frame clones and misses some; the assay was immunoSEQ multiplex PCR. In total the sample includes 30,000 to 35,000 clones, none of them seen once. The sample comprised peripheral blood mononuclear cells. The origin of the receptors is a person aged 18 to 69 in good health.

At least ten counts were recorded for this clone. The CDR3 goes on 3 residues after the read ends, and that part is filled in from the germline J gene. The chain uses TRBV20-1 and TRBJ2-3; TRBD2 is a possible D gene (5 bases). Trimming took off 0 bases at V and 8 bases at J, with 9 bases between the two ends. The CDR3 sequence is 12 residues long. Germline-derived CDR1 and CDR2 are DFQATT and SNEGSKA (reference sequence). Incomplete CDR3 DNA: TGCAGTGCTAGAGATGCAGGAGGTACG. Protein product: CSARDAGGT. The full CDR3 protein reads CSARDAGGTQYF.

The sample holds many counts of this clone. The CDR3 end lies 3 residues beyond the end of the read and is filled in from the germline J gene. The chain links TRBV2 to TRBJ1-2, with 10 bases aligning to TRBD1. The CDR3 is 13 residues long. The germline CDR1 and CDR2 sequences are SNHLY and FYNNEI. Partial CDR3 DNA: TGTGCCAGCAACCGACAGGGGGCGATCGGC. It yields the protein CASNRQGAIG. The CDR3, in full, reads CASNRQGAIGYTF.

This clone was recorded many times. CDR3 protein: CASSLSGGSYNEQFF. Incomplete CDR3 DNA: TGTGCCAGCAGCTTGTCCGGGGGCTCCTACAATGAG. This chain connects TRBV5-5 to TRBJ2-1; D might be TRBD2 (6 bases). The CDR3 is cut off 3 residues early in the read; its end comes from the germline J gene. Trimming left V 1 base short and J 0 bases short, with 8 bases between. The CDR3 sequence is 15 residues long. CDR1 and CDR2 from the germline V gene are SGHKS and YYEKEE (reference sequence).

As concerns this clone: The read gets to within 3 residues of the CDR3 end, and the germline J gene fills in the rest. The V and J genes are TRBV30 and TRBJ2-3, with D possibly matching TRBD1 (8 bases). Germline V gene lookup returns CDR1 GTSNPN and CDR2 SVGIG (reference sequence). CDR3 length equals 14 residues. Incomplete CDR3 DNA: TGTGCCTGGAGTCTGGACAGGGCGGGAGAGGCG. Translation gives CAWSLDRAGEA. In full, the CDR3 reads CAWSLDRAGEAQYF.

Ten or more counts support this clone. The read is 3 residues too short to cover the CDR3 end, so that end is filled in from the germline J gene. The chain carries TRBV5-1 and TRBJ2-1; 10 positions agree with TRBD2. This CDR3 has 16 residues. Germline loops: CDR1 SGHRS, CDR2 YFSETQ. Trimming took 5 bases from V and 6 from J; bases not matched to a gene: 11. CDR3 residues: CASRGAPGLAINEQFF. CDR3 DNA, as far as it was read: TGCGCCAGCAGGGGGGCCCCGGGACTAGCGATCAATGAG.

This clone has a count of ten or more. The sequence runs out 3 residues before the end of the CDR3; the remainder is reconstructed from the germline J gene. The gene calls are TRBV2 and TRBJ2-1; D is undetermined. This CDR3 is built from 11 residues. Trimming pared 4 bases from V and 9 bases from J, leaving 7 bases between. Per germline, CDR1 SNHLY and CDR2 FYNNEI. The covered CDR3 bases are TGTGCCAGCAGTGTATTGCGTGAG. This codes for CASSVLRE. The entire CDR3 reads CASSVLREQFF.

This clone was observed at least ten times. The read falls 3 residues short of the CDR3 end, and the missing part is taken from the germline J gene. V gene TRBV20-1 combines with J gene TRBJ2-1; D perhaps matches TRBD2 (5 bases). The V gene's germline CDR1 is DFQATT and CDR2 SNEGSKA (reference sequence). CDR3 length equals 15 residues. Trimming removed 3 bases from V and 6 bases from J, with 18 bases in between. The sequenced part of the CDR3 DNA is TGCAGTGCTAGTCGTCTAGCTCAACCCCTCAATGAG. It encodes CSASRLAQPLNE. The complete CDR3 protein is CSASRLAQPLNEQFF.

With respect to this clone: The read falls 3 residues short of the CDR3 end, and the missing part is taken from the germline J gene. The chain recombines TRBV19 with TRBJ2-7; unclear D gene. The V gene lost 3 bases and the J gene lost 3 bases, with 12 bases spanning the gap. This CDR3 has 14 amino acids. CDR1 is LNHDA, CDR2 SQIVND, per germline (reference sequence). CDR3 protein: CASSISAGNYEQYF. CDR3 bases read: TGTGCCAGTAGTATCTCCGCAGGAAACTACGAG. Looking up the rest from reference TRBV19 and TRBJ2-7 gives the full variable domain: DGGITQSPKYLFRKEGQNVTLSCEQNLNHDAMYWYRQDPGQGLRLIYYSQIVNDFQKGDIAEGYSVSREKKESFPLTVTSAQKNPTAFYLCASSISAGNYEQYFGPGTRLTVT.

Comments on this clone: The read comes to an end 3 residues before the CDR3 does, leaving the germline J gene to fill in the end. The chain uses TRBV11-2 and TRBJ2-7; a possible D gene is TRBD1 (5 bases). V was cut by 3 bases and J by 3 bases, with 15 bases left in between. This CDR3 contains 15 residues. Germline CDR1 SGHAT, CDR2 FQNNGV. Partial CDR3 DNA: TGTGCCAGCAGCTTCGGTCCGGCAGGGAACTACGAG. Protein product: CASSFGPAGNYE. The whole CDR3 region reads CASSFGPAGNYEQYF.

This clone was counted many times. The CDR3 end falls 3 residues outside the read, so it is completed with the germline J gene. This sequence joins TRBV2 and TRBJ2-3; 9 positions agree with TRBD1. Germline V gene data show CDR1 as SNHLY and CDR2 as FYNNEI. The length of the CDR3 is 15 residues. The DNA read from the CDR3 is TGTGCCAGCAGTGCCGGACAGGGGTTTCGAGAGACG. Translating it yields CASSAGQGFRET. The whole CDR3 sequence is CASSAGQGFRETQYF.

This clone was detected many times. The read halts 3 residues ahead of the CDR3 end, with the missing end drawn from the germline J gene. This sequence joins TRBV19 and TRBJ1-2, with 8 bases lining up with TRBD1. With 11 bases clipped from V and 6 bases from J, the junction kept 11 bases outside the gene matches. The CDR3 contains 13 residues. The germline gives CDR1 LNHDA, CDR2 SQIVND (reference sequence). The CDR3 DNA, read in part, is TGTGCCGTTAGACAGGGGCGAACCCATGGC. Translated, it gives CAVRQGRTHG. The full-length CDR3 reads as CAVRQGRTHGYTF.

This clone was found many times. The read stops 3 residues short of the end of the CDR3; the missing end is completed from the germline J gene. The rearrangement links TRBV5-1 to TRBJ2-7, with 8 bases fitting TRBD2. The CDR3 loop spans 19 amino acids. Germline CDR1 is SGHRS and CDR2 is YFSETQ. Germline trimming cut 0 bases from V and 1 base from J; bases unmatched to any gene: 15. Here the CDR3 reads CASSLETKFGLADSYEQYF. CDR3 bases read: TGCGCCAGCAGCTTGGAAACAAAGTTCGGACTAGCCGATTCCTACGAG.

This clone showed up many times. The CDR3 bases that were read are TGTGCCTGGAGTGTAGGGCTAGCGGGGGCACAAGAGACC. The encoded protein is CAWSVGLAGAQET. The complete CDR3 reads CAWSVGLAGAQETQYF. V usage is TRBV30 and J usage is TRBJ2-5; 10 bases are shared with TRBD2. With the read ending 3 residues before the CDR3 end, the germline J gene is used to fill in that end. The length of the CDR3 is 16 residues. Unmatched junction bases numbered 6, after V lost 0 bases and J lost 2 bases. Germline values: CDR1 GTSNPN, CDR2 SVGIG (reference sequence).

In this sample, this clone turned up many times. The CDR3: CAWSDVGKLFF. The DNA read from the CDR3 is TGTGCCTGGAGCGATGTAGGGAAA. The genes are TRBV30 and TRBJ1-4, with D hard to call. The CDR3 extends 3 residues past the end of the read, so its final part is completed from the germline J gene. CDR1 and CDR2 from the germline V gene are GTSNPN and SVGIG (reference sequence). This CDR3 is 11 amino acids long.

This clone was counted many times. The missing CDR3 end, 3 residues past where the read stops, is filled in from the germline J gene. The chain combines TRBV10-3 with TRBJ2-2, with D possibly matching TRBD2 (6 bases). Germline loops: CDR1 ENHRY, CDR2 SYGVKD. V was shortened by 8 bases and J by 2 bases, with 24 bases between the two germline ends. The CDR3 sequence is 18 residues long. The CDR3 DNA, read in part, is TGTGCCATCGGCCCGGTCCCCCTAGCGCGAACTAACACCGGGGAG. Translated: CAIGPVPLARTNTGE. The full-length CDR3 reads as CAIGPVPLARTNTGELFF.

This clone was observed many times. With the read ending 3 residues before the CDR3 end, the germline J gene is used to fill in that end. V gene TRBV7-3 combines with J gene TRBJ2-1; 8 nucleotides align to TRBD2. The CDR3 loop spans 16 amino acids. V was pared by 1 base and J by 8 bases, with 10 bases of the junction left unmatched. Per germline, CDR1 SGHTA and CDR2 FQGTGA. The sequenced CDR3 bases are TGTGCCAGCAGCTTAATAGGGGCTAGCGGGCTAGATGAG. It is translated as CASSLIGASGLDE. The whole CDR3 region reads CASSLIGASGLDEQFF. The entire variable domain, with the rest obtained from reference TRBV7-3 and TRBJ2-1, is as follows: GAGVSQTPSNKVTEKGKYVELRCDPISGHTALYWYRQSLGQGPEFLIYFQGTGAADDSGLPNDRFFAVRPEGSVSTLKIQRTERGDSAVYLCASSLIGASGLDEQFFGPGTRLTVL.

This clone was detected ten times or more. The read is 3 residues too short to cover the CDR3 end, so that end is filled in from the germline J gene. The chain recombines TRBV5-1 with TRBJ2-3; 9 positions agree with TRBD1. V was pared by 3 bases and J by 2 bases, with 4 bases of the junction left unmatched. The CDR3 sequence is 15 residues long. In germline, CDR1 is SGHRS, CDR2 YFSETQ. This CDR3 reads CASSSTGGPTDTQYF. Partial CDR3 DNA: TGCGCCAGCAGCTCGACAGGGGGACCCACAGATACG.

This clone occurred many times. The read gets to within 3 residues of the CDR3 end, and the germline J gene fills in the rest. The chain has TRBV30 and TRBJ2-6, with TRBD1 matching 8 bases. This CDR3 is 17 amino acids long. Germline V lookup: CDR1 GTSNPN, CDR2 SVGIG (reference sequence). V was pared by 6 bases and J by 0 bases, with 10 bases of the junction left unmatched. The sequenced part of the CDR3 DNA is TGTGCCTGTAGGGTGGCAGGGGGCAACTCTGGGGCCAACGTC. Its protein product is CACRVAGGNSGANV. The CDR3 reads in full as CACRVAGGNSGANVLTF.

Notes on this clone: The read is 3 residues too short to cover the CDR3 end, so that end is filled in from the germline J gene. The genes are TRBV20-1 and TRBJ2-1; 11 bases are shared with TRBD2. Germline trimming cut 0 bases from V and 9 bases from J; bases unmatched to any gene: 13. CDR1 and CDR2 (germline): DFQATT, SNEGSKA (reference sequence). The CDR3 covers 17 residues. The CDR3 DNA, read in part, is TGCAGTGCTAGAGATCCTAAGACTAGCGGGAAAGTGAGTGAG. It specifies CSARDPKTSGKVSE. In full, the CDR3 is CSARDPKTSGKVSEQFF.

This clone was detected many times. Sequencing ends 3 residues short of the CDR3 end; the germline J gene provides the rest. The rearrangement joins TRBV3-1 (or the pseudogene TRBV3-2) to TRBJ2-7; weak D call: TRBD1 (6 bases). Germline V gene lookup returns CDR1 LGHDT and CDR2 YNNKEL (reference sequence). The V gene lost 6 bases and the J gene lost 2 bases, with 11 bases spanning the gap. The CDR3 loop spans 13 amino acids. The CDR3 reads CASRATGTYEQYF. CDR3 bases read: TGTGCCAGCAGGGCGACAGGTACCTACGAG.

This clone was seen repeatedly, ten times or more. At one of its ends the junction is not consistent with the germline gene, which may arise from a read error. CDR3 DNA, as far as it was read: TGCAGTGCAAGAGACCAAGGCGGGAGGTCCTACAATGAG. As protein: CSARDQGGRSYNE. In full, the CDR3 reads CSARDQGGRSYNEQFF. This rearrangement joins TRBV20-1 to TRBJ2-1; 8 bases are a match to TRBD2. Sequencing ends 3 residues short of the CDR3 end; the germline J gene provides the rest. The germline V gene encodes CDR1 DFQATT and CDR2 SNEGSKA (reference sequence). The CDR3 runs to 16 residues.

This clone appeared many times. The DNA ends 3 residues before the CDR3 does, and the rest of the CDR3 is filled in from the germline J gene. The rearrangement links TRBV7-3 to TRBJ2-1, with 8 bases lining up with TRBD2. Germline V gene data show CDR1 as SGHTA and CDR2 as FQGTGA. This CDR3 spans 15 amino acids. The V segment lost 4 bases and the J segment 0 bases; nucleotides outside the gene matches: 2. Partial CDR3 DNA: TGTGCCAGCAGCTCCACTAGCGGCTCCTACAATGAG. Amino acids: CASSSTSGSYNE. The whole CDR3 region reads CASSSTSGSYNEQFF. The complete variable domain, with remaining parts taken from reference TRBV7-3 and TRBJ2-1, reads GAGVSQTPSNKVTEKGKYVELRCDPISGHTALYWYRQSLGQGPEFLIYFQGTGAADDSGLPNDRFFAVRPEGSVSTLKIQRTERGDSAVYLCASSSTSGSYNEQFFGPGTRLTVL.

Only a few counts were recorded for this clone. The read ends 3 residues before the CDR3 terminus; that terminus is restored from the germline J gene. The chain combines TRBV20-1 with TRBJ2-5, with 8 bases that match TRBD2. Germline assignment: CDR1 DFQATT and CDR2 SNEGSKA (reference sequence). The ends lost 5 bases at V and 6 bases at J; junction bases unmatched: 8. The length of the CDR3 is 13 residues. The CDR3 loop reads CSAPPGTRKTQYF. The CDR3 bases that were read are TGCAGTGCTCCCCCCGGGACTAGAAAGACC.

With respect to this clone: Read sequence stops 3 residues before the CDR3 end, and the germline J gene provides the missing end. V is TRBV7-8 and J is TRBJ2-7, with a weak D call TRBD2 (6 bases). V was trimmed by 3 bases and J by 1 base, leaving 19 bases between them. Germline lookup yields CDR1 SGHVS and CDR2 FQNEAQ. CDR3 length: 17 residues. The CDR3 reads CASSFGYLAPNSYEQYF. Partial CDR3 DNA: TGTGCCAGCAGCTTCGGTTATCTAGCGCCTAATTCCTACGAG.

This clone was found many times. The CDR3 is cut off 3 residues early in the read; its end comes from the germline J gene. This rearrangement joins TRBV19 to TRBJ2-3; 8 bases agree with TRBD2. This CDR3 has 16 amino acids. CDR1 LNHDA and CDR2 SQIVND come from the germline V gene (reference sequence). Germline trimming cut 7 bases from V and 2 bases from J; bases unmatched to any gene: 11. CDR3 residues: CASKALGGAYTDTQYF. The sequenced CDR3 bases are TGTGCCAGTAAGGCCCTCGGGGGGGCTTACACAGATACG.

This clone occurred many times. Read coverage stops 3 residues before the CDR3 terminus; the germline J gene supplies the remainder. The J gene is TRBJ2-7, the V gene TRBV5-1; 9 nucleotides agree with TRBD1. The CDR3 extends over 14 amino acids. Unmatched junction bases numbered 3, after V lost 0 bases and J lost 5 bases. Germline loops: CDR1 SGHRS, CDR2 YFSETQ. CDR3 DNA, as far as it was read: TGCGCCAGCAGCTTGGACAGGGGGCTCAACGAG. Protein: CASSLDRGLNE. Given in full, the CDR3 is CASSLDRGLNEQYF.

The table lists this clone with many counts. The read finishes 3 residues shy of the CDR3 end, and the germline J gene is used to complete it. The chain has TRBV30 and TRBJ2-6; 10 bases align to TRBD1. In germline, CDR1 is GTSNPN, CDR2 SVGIG (reference sequence). CDR3 size: 18 residues. The V and J ends lost 2 bases and 1 base, in that order; junction bases with no gene match: 8. CDR3 sequence: CAWSRTGGLLSGANVLTF. The covered CDR3 bases are TGTGCCTGGAGTCGGACAGGGGGACTTCTATCTGGGGCCAACGTC.